These T cell receptor beta chains were read from a single sample in a study of shared clonotypes between healthy human individuals. Assay: immunoSEQ multiplex PCR; the TCRdb copy retains only in-frame clones and omits some. The sample yields fewer than 350,000 clones, around 90% seen once. Input material: memory CD8+ T cells sorted from blood. The receptor set was obtained from a man aged 18 to 30 in good health. CDR3s leave out the opening cysteine and the closing phenylalanine or tryptophan. Fields, in order: J gene, V gene, CDR3 protein.

j_call: TRBJ2-1
v_call: TRBV9
cdr3_aa: ASSPGLAAAGLF

j_call: TRBJ1-2
v_call: TRBV5-1
cdr3_aa: ASSLAGGGVYGYT

j_call: TRBJ2-7
v_call: TRBV7-2
cdr3_aa: ASSIPGRNEQY

j_call: TRBJ2-5
v_call: TRBV4-1
cdr3_aa: ASSRTSGGETQY

j_call: TRBJ1-2
v_call: TRBV9
cdr3_aa: ASSVAEGYNYGYT

j_call: TRBJ1-4
v_call: TRBV27
cdr3_aa: ASSFTGDEKLF

j_call: TRBJ1-4
v_call: TRBV5-1
cdr3_aa: ASSLRSLGEKLF

j_call: TRBJ2-7
v_call: TRBV6-5
cdr3_aa: ASGEGRDYEQY

j_call: TRBJ1-2
v_call: TRBV19
cdr3_aa: ASFEVRTASYGYT

j_call: TRBJ2-3
v_call: TRBV27
cdr3_aa: ASSPVGPITDTQY

j_call: TRBJ2-7
v_call: TRBV19
cdr3_aa: ASSSSGTKYYEQY

j_call: TRBJ2-5
v_call: TRBV6-5
cdr3_aa: ASSFQGKYQETQY

j_call: TRBJ2-7
v_call: TRBV5-6
cdr3_aa: ASSPDGSYEQY

j_call: TRBJ2-3
v_call: TRBV28
cdr3_aa: ASSLEAGRNTDTQY

j_call: TRBJ1-3
v_call: TRBV19
cdr3_aa: ASSPADGLAGNTIY

j_call: TRBJ1-2
v_call: TRBV5-1
cdr3_aa: ASKERGDYGYT

j_call: TRBJ2-3
v_call: TRBV7-9
cdr3_aa: ASSPPLRPRGDTQY

j_call: TRBJ1-5
v_call: TRBV6-1
cdr3_aa: ASSGPSSNQPQH

j_call: TRBJ1-2
v_call: TRBV25-1
cdr3_aa: ASSEYSFNYGYT

j_call: TRBJ2-7
v_call: TRBV5-6
cdr3_aa: ASSPEGAEEQY

j_call: TRBJ2-7
v_call: TRBV19
cdr3_aa: ASSIGRGPSYEQY

j_call: TRBJ2-7
v_call: TRBV4-3
cdr3_aa: ASSQVRGPPYEQY

j_call: TRBJ2-7
v_call: TRBV7-6
cdr3_aa: ASSEFGTGGIYEQY

j_call: TRBJ2-7
v_call: TRBV7-2
cdr3_aa: ASSLGRQYEQY

j_call: TRBJ2-3
v_call: TRBV7-6
cdr3_aa: ASSLTPLRLEGVDTQY

j_call: TRBJ2-2
v_call: TRBV7-7
cdr3_aa: ASSLGQLNTGELF

j_call: TRBJ1-6
v_call: TRBV4-1
cdr3_aa: ASSQLGASSPLH

j_call: TRBJ2-7
v_call: TRBV7-2
cdr3_aa: ASNNAGDTYEQY

j_call: TRBJ2-2
v_call: TRBV4-2
cdr3_aa: ASSLQIGELF

j_call: TRBJ2-1
v_call: TRBV27
cdr3_aa: ASSTQGVLSYNEQF

j_call: TRBJ2-7
v_call: TRBV10-2
cdr3_aa: ASRTSGNYEQY

j_call: TRBJ1-2
v_call: TRBV5-4
cdr3_aa: ASSLETGYGYT

j_call: TRBJ2-7
v_call: TRBV6-6
cdr3_aa: ASSWRRDWEQY

j_call: TRBJ2-7
v_call: TRBV2
cdr3_aa: ASSVDSQFQSYEQY

j_call: TRBJ1-1
v_call: TRBV27
cdr3_aa: ASSLTRGVTEAF

j_call: TRBJ1-2
v_call: TRBV30
cdr3_aa: AWQNFSFSPLGNYGYT

j_call: TRBJ2-3
v_call: TRBV30
cdr3_aa: AWSQGAGGADTQY

j_call: TRBJ1-1
v_call: TRBV9
cdr3_aa: ASSISDMNTEAF

j_call: TRBJ2-3
v_call: TRBV10-2
cdr3_aa: ASSDGLLRTSPPDTQY

j_call: TRBJ1-1
v_call: TRBV4-3
cdr3_aa: ASSQDGGGFAEAF

j_call: TRBJ1-1
v_call: TRBV6-1
cdr3_aa: ASRGQGSNTEAF

j_call: TRBJ2-1
v_call: TRBV11-1
cdr3_aa: ASSPSLGTSYNEQF

j_call: TRBJ2-5
v_call: TRBV7-8
cdr3_aa: ASSSGAGRQETQY

j_call: TRBJ2-1
v_call: TRBV7-8
cdr3_aa: ASSSLQGFEQF

j_call: TRBJ2-3
v_call: TRBV5-6
cdr3_aa: ASSIQGWVITADTQY

j_call: TRBJ2-7
v_call: TRBV25-1
cdr3_aa: ASKPSLARGYEQY

j_call: TRBJ1-1
v_call: TRBV7-9
cdr3_aa: ASSLHIGGDGTEAF

j_call: TRBJ2-5
v_call: TRBV7-9
cdr3_aa: AQANEGQTQY